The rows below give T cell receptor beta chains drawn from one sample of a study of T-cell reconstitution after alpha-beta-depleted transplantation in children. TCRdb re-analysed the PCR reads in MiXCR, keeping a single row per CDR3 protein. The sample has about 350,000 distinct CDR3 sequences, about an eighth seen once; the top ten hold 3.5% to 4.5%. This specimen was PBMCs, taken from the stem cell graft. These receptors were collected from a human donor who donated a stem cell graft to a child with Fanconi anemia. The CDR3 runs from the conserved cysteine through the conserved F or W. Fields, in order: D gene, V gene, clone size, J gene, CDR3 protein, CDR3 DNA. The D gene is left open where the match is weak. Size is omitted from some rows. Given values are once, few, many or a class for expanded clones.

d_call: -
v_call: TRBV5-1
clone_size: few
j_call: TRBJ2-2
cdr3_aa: CASSLNTGVTGELFF
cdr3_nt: TGCGCCAGCAGCCTGAACACGGGGGTCACCGGGGAGCTGTTTTTT

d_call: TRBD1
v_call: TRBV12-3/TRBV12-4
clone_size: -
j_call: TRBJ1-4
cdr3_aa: CASSFGGQDLWEKLFF
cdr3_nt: TGTGCCAGCAGTTTTGGCGGACAGGACCTATGGGAAAAACTGTTTTTT

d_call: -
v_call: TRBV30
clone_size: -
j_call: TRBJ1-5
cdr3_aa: CAWSVYSNQPQHF
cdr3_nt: TGTGCCTGGAGTGTATATAGCAATCAGCCCCAGCATTTT

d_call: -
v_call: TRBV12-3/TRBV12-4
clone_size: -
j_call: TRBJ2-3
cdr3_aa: CASRPADHLGTQYF
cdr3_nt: TGTGCCAGCAGGCCCGCGGACCATCTCGGTACGCAGTATTTT

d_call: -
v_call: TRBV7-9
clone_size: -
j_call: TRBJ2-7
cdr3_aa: CASSLGWNEQYF
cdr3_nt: TGTGCCAGCAGCTTAGGATGGAACGAGCAGTACTTC

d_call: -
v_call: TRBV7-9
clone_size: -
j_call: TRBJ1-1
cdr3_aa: CASSLTPQELNTEAFF
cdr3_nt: TGTGCCAGCAGCTTAACCCCACAGGAACTGAACACTGAAGCTTTCTTT

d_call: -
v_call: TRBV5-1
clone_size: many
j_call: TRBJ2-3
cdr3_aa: CASSFGQTADTQYF
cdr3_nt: TGCGCCAGCAGCTTCGGACAGACTGCAGATACGCAGTATTTT

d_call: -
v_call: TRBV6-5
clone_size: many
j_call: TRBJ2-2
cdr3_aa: CASSYSGGGNTGELFF
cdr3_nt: TGTGCCAGCAGTTACTCAGGAGGAGGGAACACCGGGGAGCTGTTTTTT

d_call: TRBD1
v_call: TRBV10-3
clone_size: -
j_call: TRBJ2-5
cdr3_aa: CAISESAGGSQTQYF
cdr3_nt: TGTGCCATCAGTGAGTCGGCAGGGGGCTCCCAGACCCAGTACTTC

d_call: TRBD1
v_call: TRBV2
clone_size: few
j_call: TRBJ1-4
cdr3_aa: CASSGQAGLVIGKLFF
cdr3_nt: TGTGCCAGCAGCGGACAGGCGGGTCTAGTAATTGGAAAACTGTTTTTT

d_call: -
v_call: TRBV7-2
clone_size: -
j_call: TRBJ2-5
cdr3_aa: CASSSSSRGETQYF
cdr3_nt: TGTGCCAGCAGCTCCAGCTCGCGGGGTGAGACCCAGTACTTC

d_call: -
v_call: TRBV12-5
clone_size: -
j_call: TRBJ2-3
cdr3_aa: CASGLVVPDTQYF
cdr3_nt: TGTGCTAGTGGTTTAGTAGTCCCAGATACGCAGTATTTT

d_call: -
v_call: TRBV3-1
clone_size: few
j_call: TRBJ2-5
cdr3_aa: CASSQDPRKEETQYF
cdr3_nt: TGTGCCAGCAGCCAAGACCCGAGAAAGGAGGAGACCCAGTACTTC

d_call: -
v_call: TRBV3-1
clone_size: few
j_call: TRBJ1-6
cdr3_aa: CASSQYRNSPLHF
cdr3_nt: TGTGCCAGCAGCCAATACAGGAATTCACCCCTCCACTTT

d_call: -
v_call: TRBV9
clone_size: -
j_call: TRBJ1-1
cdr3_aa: CASSVGPGGNTEAFF
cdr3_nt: TGTGCCAGCAGCGTAGGGCCGGGGGGGAACACTGAAGCTTTCTTT

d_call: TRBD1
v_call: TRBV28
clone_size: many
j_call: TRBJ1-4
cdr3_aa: CASSPPQGSNEKLFF
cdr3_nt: TGTGCCAGCAGTCCACCACAGGGGAGTAATGAAAAACTGTTTTTT

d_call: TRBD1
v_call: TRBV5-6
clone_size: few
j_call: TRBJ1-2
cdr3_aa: CASIRDRGLGYTF
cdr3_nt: TGTGCCAGCATCCGGGACAGGGGGCTTGGCTACACCTTC

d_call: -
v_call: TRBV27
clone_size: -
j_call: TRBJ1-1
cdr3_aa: CASSFGFHAEAFF
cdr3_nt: TGTGCCAGCAGTTTTGGTTTCCATGCTGAAGCTTTCTTT

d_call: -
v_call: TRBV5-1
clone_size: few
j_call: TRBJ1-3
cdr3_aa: CASQTGSGGNTIYF
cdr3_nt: TGCGCCAGCCAAACAGGGTCGGGCGGAAACACCATATATTTT

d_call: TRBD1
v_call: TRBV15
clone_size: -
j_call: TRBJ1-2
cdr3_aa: CATSRGGTGDDGYTF
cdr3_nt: TGTGCCACCAGCAGAGGTGGGACAGGGGACGATGGCTACACCTTC

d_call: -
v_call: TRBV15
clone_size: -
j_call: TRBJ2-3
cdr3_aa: CATRGWRGGEADTQYF
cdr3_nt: TGTGCCACCAGGGGCTGGAGAGGGGGGGAGGCAGATACGCAGTATTTT

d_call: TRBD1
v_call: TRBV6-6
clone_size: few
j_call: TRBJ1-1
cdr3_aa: CASSPTGEAFF
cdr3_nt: TGTGCCAGCAGTCCGACAGGGGAAGCTTTCTTT

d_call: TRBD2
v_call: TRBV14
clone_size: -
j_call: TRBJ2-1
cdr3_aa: CASSVTSGPYNEQFF
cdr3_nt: TGTGCCAGCAGCGTGACTAGCGGACCCTACAATGAGCAGTTCTTC

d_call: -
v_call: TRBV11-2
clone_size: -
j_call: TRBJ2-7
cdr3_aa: CASRPQQYEQYF
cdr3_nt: TGTGCCAGCAGACCCCAGCAGTACGAGCAGTACTTC

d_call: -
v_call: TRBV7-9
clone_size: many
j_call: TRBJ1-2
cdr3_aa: CASSLVHGYTF
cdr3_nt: TGTGCCAGCAGCTTGGTACATGGCTACACCTTC

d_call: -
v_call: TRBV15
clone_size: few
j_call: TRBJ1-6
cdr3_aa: CATSIRPQVTSPLHF
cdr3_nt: TGTGCCACCAGCATCCGACCACAGGTGACATCACCCCTCCACTTT

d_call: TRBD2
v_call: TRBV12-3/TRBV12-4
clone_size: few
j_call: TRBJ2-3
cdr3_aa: CASSLQRGVTDTQYF
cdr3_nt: TGTGCCAGCAGTTTACAGCGGGGGGTCACAGATACGCAGTATTTT